This T cell receptor (beta chain) emerged from a study of T cell responses to AZD1222 COVID-19 vaccine. Assay: immunoSEQ multiplex PCR; the TCRdb copy retains only in-frame clones and omits some. The table records around 200,000 clones, 90% to 95% of them present only once. This clone was counted between two and nine times. Trimming removed 3 bases from V and 3 bases from J, with 16 bases in between. The CDR3 consists of 15 residues. Germline loops: CDR1 SGDLS, CDR2 YYNGEE. Sample: peripheral blood, taken 28 days after the second AZD1222 dose. This TCR was recovered from an adult who received the AZD1222 COVID-19 vaccine. The chain is built from TRBV9 and TRBJ2-7; D is possibly TRBD2 (5 bases). CDR3 sequence reads: CASSAGPDWDYEQYF. CDR3 bases: TGTGCCAGCAGCGCCGGACCGGACTGGGACTACGAGCAGTACTTC.